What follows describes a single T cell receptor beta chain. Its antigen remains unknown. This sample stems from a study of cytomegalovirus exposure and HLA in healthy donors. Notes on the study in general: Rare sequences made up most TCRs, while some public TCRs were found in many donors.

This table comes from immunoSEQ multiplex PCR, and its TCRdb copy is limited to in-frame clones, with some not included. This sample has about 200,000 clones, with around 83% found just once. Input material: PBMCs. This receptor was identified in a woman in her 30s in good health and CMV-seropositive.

The CDR3, as DNA: TGCAGCGTTGTGAATACCGTTCAGGGCTGGGATGGCTACACCTTC. Translated: CSVVNTVQGWDGYTF. The V gene is TRBV29-1, the J gene TRBJ1-2; TRBD1 is a possible D gene (5 bases). With 4 bases removed from V and 6 bases from J, the gap between germline ends came to 21 bases. Germline V gives CDR1 SQVTM, CDR2 ANQGSEA. There are 15 residues in the CDR3.